The entry below describes one T cell receptor beta chain. Germline V CDR1 and CDR2: MDHEN, SYDVKM. V dropped 2 bases and J dropped 2; count of bases not matched to a gene: 4. The CDR3 spans 15 residues. This entry is derived from a study of blood T cell repertoires in COVID-19. For the study at large: From the United States, Italy and Spain came samples of acute and convalescent COVID-19. Sample material is recorded as cDNA or gDNA derived from T cells, B-cell-depleted T cells, or PBMCs.

Followed longitudinally, the Seattle patients had been enrolled during active infection. This table comes from immunoSEQ multiplex PCR, and its TCRdb copy is limited to in-frame clones, with some not included. The sample lists about 260,000 clones; around 92% were seen once. Sequencing input: peripheral blood. This TCR came from a person between 18 and 35 years old with COVID-19, enrolled during active disease. This sequence joins TRBV28 and TRBJ2-5, with 8 positions matching TRBD1. CDR3 sequence (DNA): TGTGCCAGCAGTTTAACTCGGACAGGGCAAGAGACCCAGTACTTC. Its translation is CASSLTRTGQETQYF.